A selection of T cell receptor beta chains follows, all from one sample in a study of T cells after yellow fever vaccination. TCRdb recomputed calls from the 5' RACE reads with MiXCR, one row per CDR3 protein. Of 120,000 or so distinct CDR3 sequences detected, about 6.8% appear once; the ten largest clones hold approximately 3%. This specimen was CD4+ T cells sorted from PBMCs, taken 45 days after the first yellow fever vaccination. The source of these receptors is a man younger than 35 who received the YFV17D yellow fever vaccine. CDR3s include the opening cysteine and the closing phenylalanine or tryptophan. A D gene is named only where the DNA matches it firmly. Size tells how often a clone was seen (once, few, many) or the class of an expanded clone, and some rows leave it out.

cdr3_nt,cdr3_aa,clone_size,d_call,j_call,v_call
TGTGCCAGCAGCTTGGTCAGGCGAAACACCATATATTTT,CASSLVRRNTIYF,few,-,TRBJ1-3,TRBV5-8
TGCGCCAGCCGTACTAGCCCGGGGGAGACCCAGTACTTC,CASRTSPGETQYF,many,-,TRBJ2-5,TRBV5-1
TGTGCCAGCGCCTTTACCCGACAGGATCGCTACACCTTC,CASAFTRQDRYTF,many,-,TRBJ1-2,TRBV7-6
TGTGCCAGCAGTTTAACTAGCACAGATACGCAGTATTTT,CASSLTSTDTQYF,many,-,TRBJ2-3,TRBV27
TGTGCCAGCGGCTCTGATGGGACTGAGCAGTTCTTC,CASGSDGTEQFF,many,-,TRBJ2-1,TRBV2
TGTGCCAGCAGCTTTGCGGGGCATGAGCAGTTCTTC,CASSFAGHEQFF,many,-,TRBJ2-1,TRBV5-6
TGTGCCAGCAGTTTAAGAGATCTCCCAGGAAACACAGATACGCAGTATTTT,CASSLRDLPGNTDTQYF,many,-,TRBJ2-3,TRBV27
TGCGCCAGCAGCCCCGGACTAGCGGGGGTTACCGGGGAGCTGTTTTTT,CASSPGLAGVTGELFF,many,TRBD2,TRBJ2-2,TRBV4-3
TGTGCCAGCAGCCCACGGGGGGACATTCAGTACTTC,CASSPRGDIQYF,many,TRBD2,TRBJ2-4,TRBV6-6
TGCGCCAGCAGCCGGGGACTACGATCGTACCAAGAGACCCAGTACTTC,CASSRGLRSYQETQYF,many,TRBD2,TRBJ2-5,TRBV5-1
TGCAGTGCTAGGACGAATAGCGGTTCCTACAATGAGCAGTTCTTC,CSARTNSGSYNEQFF,many,-,TRBJ2-1,TRBV20-1
TGTGCCAGCAGTTACTCGAGTCCAGGGGAGGGCCGCGGGTCGCAGTATTTT,CASSYSSPGEGRGSQYF,many,-,TRBJ2-3,TRBV6-5
TGTGCCACCAGTGATAGGACCGAACCCACCGGGGAGCTGTTTTTT,CATSDRTEPTGELFF,medium-sized,-,TRBJ2-2,TRBV24-1
TGTGCCAGTAGAAATGGACAGCATGGGGATGAGCAGTTCTTC,CASRNGQHGDEQFF,few,-,TRBJ2-1,TRBV19
TGCGCCAGCAGCCTATCCGGGACTAGAGGAGATACGCAGTATTTT,CASSLSGTRGDTQYF,many,TRBD2,TRBJ2-3,TRBV5-1
TGTGCCAGCAGCGGGGAGACCCAGTACTTC,CASSGETQYF,many,-,TRBJ2-5,TRBV11-2
TGTGCTAGTGGTTATACGCAGTATTTT,CASGYTQYF,-,-,TRBJ2-3,TRBV12-5
TGTGCCAGCAGTGAGGGACGGACTAATGAAAAACTGTTTTTT,CASSEGRTNEKLFF,many,-,TRBJ1-4,TRBV25-1
TGTGCCAGCAGACTAGTCAGCTCCTACAATGAGCAGTTCTTC,CASRLVSSYNEQFF,many,-,TRBJ2-1,TRBV12-3/TRBV12-4
TGTGCCAGCAGTGTTCTCGGTCCAGGAGGGGAGCAGTACTTC,CASSVLGPGGEQYF,many,-,TRBJ2-7,TRBV13
TGTGCCAGCAGGCAACAGGAGAGCTCCTACAATGAGCAGTTCTTC,CASRQQESSYNEQFF,many,-,TRBJ2-1,TRBV7-9
TGCCCCGACGCGGGTAACACTGAAGCTTTCTTT,CPDAGNTEAFF,few,-,TRBJ1-1,TRBV29-1
TGCGCCAGCAGCGAGACTAGCGGGGCCCAGGGGGCCACAGATACGCAGTATTTT,CASSETSGAQGATDTQYF,many,TRBD2,TRBJ2-3,TRBV5-1
TGTGCCTGGAGTGACGGGGTCTTGGTTTCAAAGACCCAGTACTTC,CAWSDGVLVSKTQYF,many,-,TRBJ2-5,TRBV30
TGTGCCAGCAGCCAATATCACTCGTCCACCAATGAGCAGTTCTTC,CASSQYHSSTNEQFF,many,-,TRBJ2-1,TRBV4-2
TGTGCCAGCAGCGGGACTGGGACAACTAATGAAAAACTGTTTTTT,CASSGTGTTNEKLFF,many,-,TRBJ1-4,TRBV7-6
TGTGCCAGCAGCTTACACAGGTTCACTAGCACAGATACGCAGTATTTT,CASSLHRFTSTDTQYF,many,-,TRBJ2-3,TRBV11-2
TGTGCCAGCAGTTTGGGGACTAGCGGGGTAGGAGAGCAGTTCTTC,CASSLGTSGVGEQFF,many,TRBD2,TRBJ2-1,TRBV12-3/TRBV12-4
TGTGCCAGCAGCTTGGGACAAAACCAAGAGACCCAGTACTTC,CASSLGQNQETQYF,-,-,TRBJ2-5,TRBV5-4
TGTGCCAGCAGCTTAGATGGGGGGTGGTCTGGCGAGCAGTACTTC,CASSLDGGWSGEQYF,many,-,TRBJ2-7,TRBV7-2
TGTGCCAGCAGCCGCCGGGGAGACCTTAGCAATCAGCCCCAGCATTTT,CASSRRGDLSNQPQHF,few,-,TRBJ1-5,TRBV27
TGTGCCAGCAGTTTTTCGCACATGAGCACAGATACGCAGTATTTT,CASSFSHMSTDTQYF,many,-,TRBJ2-3,TRBV12-3/TRBV12-4
TGTGCCAGCAGTGAGCTTTCGGGGAATAATTCACCCCTCCACTTT,CASSELSGNNSPLHF,few,-,TRBJ1-6,TRBV2
TGCGCCAGCAGCTCGGACAGCTACAATGAGCAGTTCTTC,CASSSDSYNEQFF,many,-,TRBJ2-1,TRBV5-1
TGCAGTGCTAGCCGGGACAGGGGGCCTCAGCCCCAGCATTTT,CSASRDRGPQPQHF,many,TRBD1,TRBJ1-5,TRBV20-1
TGTGCCATCACCCCCAGGAGCGGAGACTCTGGAAACACCATATATTTT,CAITPRSGDSGNTIYF,many,-,TRBJ1-3,TRBV10-3
TGTGCCAGCAAGTGGGAGGAGACCCAGTACTTC,CASKWEETQYF,many,-,TRBJ2-5,TRBV6-5
TGTGCCAGCAGTACCCGACCAGAGTCGCAGTTCTTC,CASSTRPESQFF,-,-,TRBJ2-1,TRBV28
TGCGCCAGCAGCTTGCGTAGTGGGGGGGGGGCGAACACTGAAGCTTTCTTT,CASSLRSGGGANTEAFF,-,-,TRBJ1-1,TRBV5-1
TGTGCCAGCAGCTTGGACGGAAATTCACCCCTCCACTTT,CASSLDGNSPLHF,many,-,TRBJ1-6,TRBV7-2
TGTGCCAGCAGCTTAGCAGGGGGAGAAAAACTGTTTTTT,CASSLAGGEKLFF,many,-,TRBJ1-4,TRBV7-9
TGTGCCAGCAGTTTACGGCGTCCGCAAGAGACCCAGTACTTC,CASSLRRPQETQYF,few,-,TRBJ2-5,TRBV27
TGCAGTGCCCTGGAGAATCCTAGCACAGATACGCAGTATTTT,CSALENPSTDTQYF,-,-,TRBJ2-3,TRBV20-1
TGCGCCAGCAGCCAAGATCGGGCAGGACGACCCCAAGCTTTCTTT,CASSQDRAGRPQAFF,many,-,TRBJ1-1,TRBV4-3
TGTGCCAGCAGTTACGGGGGGAGCCAAGAGACCCAGTACTTC,CASSYGGSQETQYF,many,-,TRBJ2-5,TRBV6-2/TRBV6-3
TGTGCCAGCAACAACGGAATCTATAATTCACCCCTCCACTTT,CASNNGIYNSPLHF,many,-,TRBJ1-6,TRBV6-1
TGTGCCAGCAGCAAAGGGGACCTTTACTACGAGCAGTACTTC,CASSKGDLYYEQYF,-,-,TRBJ2-7,TRBV7-2
TGTGCCAGCAGCCTACCACTAGCGGGGACAAACAATGAGCAGTTCTTC,CASSLPLAGTNNEQFF,many,TRBD2,TRBJ2-1,TRBV12-3/TRBV12-4
TGTGCCAGTAACTCGCGGGACAGAGGGAACACTGAAGCTTTCTTT,CASNSRDRGNTEAFF,many,TRBD1,TRBJ1-1,TRBV19
TGCAGTGCTCCAGGGATTAATGAGCAGTTCTTC,CSAPGINEQFF,many,-,TRBJ2-1,TRBV20-1
TGTGCCAGCGCGCCCTCAGATAGAAGCTCCTACAATGAGCAGTTCTTC,CASAPSDRSSYNEQFF,many,-,TRBJ2-1,TRBV7-9
TGTGCCAGCAGTTGGAGGTCGAACGGGGAGCTGTTTTTT,CASSWRSNGELFF,many,-,TRBJ2-2,TRBV12-3/TRBV12-4
TGTGCCAGCAGCCTAACAGGGTCACCCCTCCACTTT,CASSLTGSPLHF,many,-,TRBJ1-6,TRBV4-2
TGCGCCAGCAGTCAATCCCCGAGGGACAATGAGCAGTTCTTC,CASSQSPRDNEQFF,many,-,TRBJ2-1,TRBV23-1
TGTGCCAGCAGCCAGACTAAAGATGGAGCCATCGCCCTCCACTTT,CASSQTKDGAIALHF,many,-,TRBJ1-6,TRBV3-1
TGTGCCAGCAGTGATTCGAGGGGATCGGATGAGCAGTTCTTC,CASSDSRGSDEQFF,many,-,TRBJ2-1,TRBV25-1
TGTGCCAGCAGTCCAGCGGGGGGCCACGGTACGCAGTATTTT,CASSPAGGHGTQYF,many,TRBD2,TRBJ2-3,TRBV25-1
TGCAGTGCCTGGGACTACGGCACAGATACGCAGTATTTT,CSAWDYGTDTQYF,-,TRBD2,TRBJ2-3,TRBV20-1
TGTGCCACCATGATTCAGGGGGGAGAGACCCAGTACTTC,CATMIQGGETQYF,many,-,TRBJ2-5,TRBV3-1